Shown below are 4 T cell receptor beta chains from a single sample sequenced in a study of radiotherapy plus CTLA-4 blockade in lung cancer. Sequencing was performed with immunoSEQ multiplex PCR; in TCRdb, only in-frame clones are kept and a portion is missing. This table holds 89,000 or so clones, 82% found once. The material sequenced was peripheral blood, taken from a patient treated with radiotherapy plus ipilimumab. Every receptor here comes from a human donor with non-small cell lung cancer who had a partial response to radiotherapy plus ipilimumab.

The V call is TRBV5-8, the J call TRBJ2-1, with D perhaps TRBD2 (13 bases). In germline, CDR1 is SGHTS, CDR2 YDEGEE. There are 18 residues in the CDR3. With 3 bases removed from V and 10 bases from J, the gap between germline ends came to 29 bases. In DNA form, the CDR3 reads TGTGCCAGCAGCTCCCGGGACAGGGGGCGACTAGCGGGAGGAGAGCAGTTCTTC. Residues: CASSSRDRGRLAGGEQFF.

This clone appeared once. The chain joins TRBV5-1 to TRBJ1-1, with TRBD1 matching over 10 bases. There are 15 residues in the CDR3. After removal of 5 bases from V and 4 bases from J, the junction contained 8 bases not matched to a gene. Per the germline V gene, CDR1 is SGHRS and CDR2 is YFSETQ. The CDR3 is CASSTGQGIFTEAFF. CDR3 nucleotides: TGCGCCAGCAGTACGGGACAGGGGATATTCACTGAAGCTTTCTTT.

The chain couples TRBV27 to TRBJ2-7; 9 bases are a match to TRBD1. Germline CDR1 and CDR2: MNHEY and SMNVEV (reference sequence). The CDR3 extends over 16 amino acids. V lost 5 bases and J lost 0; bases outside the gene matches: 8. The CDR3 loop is CASSPGTGLSSYEQYF. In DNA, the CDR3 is TGTGCCAGCAGTCCCGGGACAGGGTTAAGCTCCTACGAGCAGTACTTC.

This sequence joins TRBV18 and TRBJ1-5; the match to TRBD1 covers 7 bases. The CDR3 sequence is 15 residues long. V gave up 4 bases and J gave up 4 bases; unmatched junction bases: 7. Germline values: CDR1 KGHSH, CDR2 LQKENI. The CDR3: CASSLISQGNQPQHF. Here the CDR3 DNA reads TGTGCCAGCTCACTTATCTCACAGGGGAATCAGCCCCAGCATTTT.